This T cell receptor beta chain derives from a study of cytomegalovirus exposure and HLA in healthy donors. Study outcomes and limitations: Immune exposure was documented only through CMV serostatus. The authors later linked a missense DCLRE1C variant to TCR beta V- and J-gene trimming. CMV antigen specificity of a few CMV-associated chains was confirmed in vitro.

Primers for the PCR totalled 60 Vbeta and 13 Jbeta. Authors' processing steps: Counted up in a later analysis, unique TCR beta chains came to about 80 million, with around 11 million shared. Assay: immunoSEQ multiplex PCR; the TCRdb copy retains only in-frame clones and omits some. That table furnishes V, J and clone size, whereas the DNA furnished D and trimming. Altogether 89,000 or so clones are present, roughly 80% being singletons, with the ten largest covering under 2.5%. Points on this clone: Its specificity is not known.

Germline values: CDR1 SGDLS, CDR2 YYNGEE. This CDR3 spans 14 amino acids. The germline V and J ends were trimmed by 2 bases and 0 bases, with 8 bases remaining between them. The source of this sequence is a boy between 10 and 17 years old in good health and CMV-seronegative. The sample consisted of PBMCs. The genes are TRBV9 and TRBJ1-1; a possible D gene is TRBD1 (5 bases). The CDR3: CASSVEGVNTEAFF. CDR3 bases: TGTGCCAGCAGCGTCGAAGGGGTGAACACTGAAGCTTTCTTT. The variable domain in full, with the rest retrieved from reference TRBV9 and TRBJ1-1, is DSGVTQTPKHLITATGQRVTLRCSPRSGDLSVYWYQQSLDQGLQFLIQYYNGEERAKGNILERFSAQQFPDLHSELNLSSLELGDSALYFCASSVEGVNTEAFFGQGTRLTVV.